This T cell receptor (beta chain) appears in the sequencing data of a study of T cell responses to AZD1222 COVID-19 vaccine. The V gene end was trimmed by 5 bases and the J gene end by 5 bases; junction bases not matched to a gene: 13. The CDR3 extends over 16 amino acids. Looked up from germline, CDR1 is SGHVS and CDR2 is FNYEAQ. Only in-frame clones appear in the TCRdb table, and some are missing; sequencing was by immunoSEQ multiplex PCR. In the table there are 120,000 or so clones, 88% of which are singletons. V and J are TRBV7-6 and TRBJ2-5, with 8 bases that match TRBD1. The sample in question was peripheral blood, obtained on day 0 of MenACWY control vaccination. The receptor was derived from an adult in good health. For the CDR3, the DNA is TGTGCCAGCAGCACCTCATTCCTGGGGACAGGCGAGACCCAGTACTTC. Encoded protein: CASSTSFLGTGETQYF.